There are many counts of the clone carrying this TCR beta chain. What it binds is not known. How the authors handled the data: Across clinicopathological groups, CDR3 differences served as the basis for building a distant-metastasis classifier for papillary thyroid cancer. TCRdb re-called clones via MiXCR from the PCR reads. It is TCRdb's table, rather than the study itself, that gives the V and J calls and clone size. The sample lists 25,000 or so clones; around a sixth were seen once. This specimen comes from a study of metastatic and nonmetastatic thyroid tumors. As for the study in general: Repertoires from malignant and benign thyroid patients were compared across blood and tumor or nodule tissue.

Among the patients, none had received any treatment before thyroid surgery. V lost 0 bases and J lost 6, with 9 bases in between. The CDR3 is 14 amino acids. Germline V CDR1 and CDR2: LNHNV, YYDKDF (reference sequence). Study-wide findings and caveats: For both blood and tumor, malignant thyroid tumors reportedly showed significantly higher TCR beta diversity than benign nodules did.

The clonotype originates from a male donor with papillary thyroid cancer or a benign thyroid nodule (not recorded which). Some clones in this sample may be carry-over from other donors' samples. The genes are TRBV15 and TRBJ2-1; possibly TRBD1 for D (5 bases). Specimen: blood. The CDR3 loop is CATSRDLDSNEQFF. CDR3 nucleotides: TGTGCCACCAGCAGAGATCTCGACAGCAATGAGCAGTTCTTC. Full variable domain (missing parts from reference TRBV15 and TRBJ2-1): DAMVIQNPRYQVTQFGKPVTLSCSQTLNHNVMYWYQQKSSQAPKLLFHYYDKDFNNEADTPDNFQSRRPNTSFCFLDIRSPGLGDTAMYLCATSRDLDSNEQFFGPGTRLTVL.